The 20 T cell receptor beta chains presented below share a single source sample, sequenced in a study of beta chain features in type 1 diabetes. Study-wide results and limits: Researchers report that Type 1 diabetes patients had moderately but significantly shorter TCRB CDR3s across all four CD4+ subsets.

Their cognate antigens are unknown. Expressed TCRB transcripts were sequenced, since all the RNA that had been isolated was reverse transcribed. The method was immunoSEQ multiplex PCR; TCRdb's version includes in-frame clones alone and lacks a portion of them. Among some 700,000 clones listed, around an eighth were seen once. The sequenced sample consisted of naive CD4+ T cells from blood. These receptors were taken from a man aged 18 to 29 with type 1 diabetes.

The chain has TRBV29-1 and TRBJ1-5, with a tentative D call TRBD1 (6 bases). With 7 bases removed from V and 1 base from J, the gap between germline ends came to 17 bases. The CDR3 is 15 amino acids. Germline-derived CDR1 and CDR2 are SQVTM and ANQGSEA. This chain's CDR3 is CSAPPDSESNQPQHF. CDR3 DNA sequence: TGCAGCGCTCCCCCGGACAGCGAAAGCAATCAGCCCCAGCATTTT.

This clone turned up a few times. The V gene is TRBV18, the J gene TRBJ2-3; tentative D call: TRBD1 (5 bases). Germline-derived CDR1 and CDR2 are KGHSH and LQKENI. The CDR3 has 16 amino acids. Deletions cut 0 bases from V and 1 base from J, with 11 bases between. The CDR3 loop reads CASSPPLGPGTDTQYF. The CDR3 DNA is TGTGCCAGCTCACCACCGTTGGGGCCAGGCACAGATACGCAGTATTTT. The whole variable domain, filled in from reference TRBV18 and TRBJ2-3, reads NAGVMQNPRHLVRRRGQEARLRCSPMKGHSHVYWYRQLPEEGLKFMVYLQKENIIDESGMPKERFSAEFPKEGPSILRIQQVVRGDSAAYFCASSPPLGPGTDTQYFGPGTRLTVL.

This clone has just a few counts. The V gene is TRBV28, the J gene TRBJ1-5; 7 nucleotides line up with TRBD1. The CDR3 sequence is 16 residues long. Germline V CDR1 and CDR2: MDHEN, SYDVKM. V lost 3 bases, J lost 1 base, and 6 bases stayed unmatched. The DNA of the CDR3 is TGTGCCAGCAGTTTCCCGACAGGGCAGAGCAATCAGCCCCAGCATTTT. It is translated as CASSFPTGQSNQPQHF.

The chain joins TRBV5-6 to TRBJ2-3, with 12 nucleotides matching TRBD2. Germline V lookup: CDR1 SGHDT, CDR2 YYEEEE. The CDR3 totals 17 residues. With V trimmed by 4 bases and J by 3 bases, 9 bases remained unmatched. The CDR3 region is CASSPTTTSGGTDTQYF. The CDR3 DNA reads TGTGCCAGCAGCCCCACCACGACTAGCGGGGGTACAGATACGCAGTATTTT.

This clone has just a few counts. This rearrangement joins TRBV10-1 to TRBJ2-1; D is undetermined. The CDR3 runs to 14 residues. V lost 4 bases to trimming and J lost 3 bases, with 10 bases between them. Germline CDR1 is WNHNN and CDR2 is SYGVQD (reference sequence). The CDR3 here is CASSVQGYYNEQFF. In nucleotides, the CDR3 is TGCGCCAGCAGTGTGCAAGGATACTACAATGAGCAGTTCTTC.

This clone was seen more than once but under ten times. The chain combines TRBV29-1 with TRBJ2-7, with 9 bases aligning to TRBD1. Germline loops: CDR1 SQVTM, CDR2 ANQGSEA. There are 13 residues in the CDR3. The V gene end was trimmed by 7 bases and the J gene end by 4 bases; junction bases not matched to a gene: 8. The CDR3 nucleotides are TGCAGCGCGGCCGGACAGGGGATGTACGAGCAGTACTTC. This gives the protein CSAAGQGMYEQYF.

This clone was seen a few times. V and J are TRBV30 and TRBJ1-6, with 9 bases lining up with TRBD1. Germline CDR1 reads GTSNPN; CDR2 reads SVGIG (reference sequence). CDR3 length equals 12 residues. The junction had 1 base not matched to a gene; V was cut back by 3 bases and J by 10 bases. CDR3 nucleotides: TGTGCCTGGAGCGGACAGGGGTCACCCCTCCACTTT. This codes for CAWSGQGSPLHF.

This clone was picked up a small number of times. Compared with germline, one end of the junction differs, possibly owing to a read error. The chain links TRBV7-9 to TRBJ2-5; TRBD1 might be the D (6 bases). Per germline, CDR1 SEHNR and CDR2 FQNEAQ (reference sequence). The CDR3 has 14 residues. The CDR3 reads CAGRDKADQETQYF. CDR3 nucleotides: TGTGCCGGCAGGGACAAGGCAGACCAAGAGACCCAGTACTTC.

This clone came up a few times. The chain carries TRBV5-1 and TRBJ2-4, with D possibly matching TRBD2 (6 bases). This CDR3 spans 15 amino acids. Trimming removed 0 bases from V and 9 bases from J, with 16 bases in between. CDR1 and CDR2 (germline): SGHRS, YFSETQ. In nucleotides, the CDR3 is TGCGCCAGCAGCTTGGGAGGGGCTGGGAGGAGCATTCAGTACTTC. It translates to CASSLGGAGRSIQYF.

There are a few counts of this clone. The CDR3 loop reads CASSAPRQALWEKLFF. For the CDR3, the DNA is TGTGCCAGCAGTGCCCCACGACAGGCCCTTTGGGAAAAACTGTTTTTT. V gene TRBV6-1 combines with J gene TRBJ1-4; the D gene is possibly TRBD1 (6 bases). CDR3 length equals 16 residues. Germline V CDR1 and CDR2: MNHNS, SASEGT. Between the trimmed V and J ends, which lost 4 bases and 8 bases, there was a span of 20 bases.

The V gene is TRBV19, the J gene TRBJ1-6; the D is unclear. The CDR3 has 13 residues. V lost 6 bases, J lost 7 bases, and 10 bases lay in between. CDR1 and CDR2 from the germline V gene are LNHDA and SQIVND (reference sequence). CDR3 coding DNA: TGTGCCAGTAGCACCCTGGGGAATTCACCCCTCCACTTT. This gives the protein CASSTLGNSPLHF.

J is TRBJ2-3 and V is TRBV7-6, with 7 nucleotides matching TRBD1. The CDR3 loop spans 16 amino acids. Trimming took 5 bases from V and 4 from J; bases not matched to a gene: 12. Germline V gene lookup returns CDR1 SGHVS and CDR2 FNYEAQ. The CDR3 reads CASSPRQGLGADTQYF. The CDR3 coding sequence is TGTGCCAGCAGCCCCAGACAGGGCCTCGGCGCAGATACGCAGTATTTT.

The rearrangement joins TRBV7-8 to TRBJ1-2, with D uncertain. This CDR3 comprises 13 residues. Germline CDR1 and CDR2: SGHVS and FQNEAQ. Trimming took 2 bases from V and 1 from J, leaving 5 bases between them. For the CDR3, the DNA is TGTGCCAGCAGCTTAACAGATAACTATGGCTACACCTTC. The encoded protein is CASSLTDNYGYTF.

The chain joins TRBV6-5 to TRBJ1-4; maybe TRBD1 (5 bases). The V gene's germline CDR1 is MNHEY and CDR2 SVGAGI. The CDR3 contains 14 residues. The ends were cut back, 6 bases at V and 8 bases at J, with 16 bases in the middle. CDR3 sequence: CASRPDIGTEKLFF. The CDR3 region has the DNA TGTGCCAGCAGACCGGACATCGGAACAGAAAAACTGTTTTTT.

The table lists this clone with a few counts. The chain recombines TRBV4-1 with TRBJ2-3, with unresolved D. V lost 1 base and J 5 bases, leaving 4 bases between the germline ends. The length of the CDR3 is 12 residues. In germline, CDR1 is MGHRA, CDR2 YSYEKL. CDR3 DNA: TGCGCCAGCAGCCAAGCTTTAGATACGCAGTATTTT. Protein: CASSQALDTQYF.

The chain recombines TRBV6-5 with TRBJ2-7; D not certain. Germline V gene sequence: CDR1 MNHEY, CDR2 SVGAGI. This CDR3 spans 14 amino acids. Between the trimmed V and J ends, which lost 4 bases and 0 bases, there was a span of 10 bases. The CDR3 region is CASSLPGSSYEQYF. CDR3 DNA sequence: TGTGCCAGCAGTTTACCCGGTAGCTCCTACGAGCAGTACTTC.

This clone was recorded once. This chain uses TRBV6-5 with TRBJ2-5, with 9 bases matching TRBD1. The DNA matches TRBJ2-7 better at its end, which makes the J call doubtful. Germline V CDR1 and CDR2: MNHEY, SVGAGI. This CDR3 region has 13 residues. CDR3 sequence reads: CASRGQGAYEQYF. In DNA form, the CDR3 reads TGTGCCAGCAGGGGACAGGGTGCCTACGAGCAGTACTTC.

The chain recombines TRBV6-5 with TRBJ1-2; tentatively, D is TRBD1 (6 bases). The V end was cut by 6 bases, the J end by 6 bases, with 14 bases between. Looked up from germline, CDR1 is MNHEY and CDR2 is SVGAGI. The CDR3 sequence is 13 residues long. The CDR3 sequence is CASRPTHRDGYTF. The CDR3 DNA reads TGTGCCAGCAGGCCAACCCACAGGGATGGCTACACCTTC.

This clone was picked up a small number of times. The chain links TRBV6-5 to TRBJ2-1, with a possible D match to TRBD1 (7 bases). V lost 0 bases and J lost 3, with 12 bases in between. Germline V gene sequence: CDR1 MNHEY, CDR2 SVGAGI. CDR3 length: 16 amino acids. The CDR3 nucleotides read TGTGCCAGCAGTTACTCTGGAGGGGGCGACTACAATGAGCAGTTCTTC. Its translation: CASSYSGGGDYNEQFF.

The J gene is TRBJ1-2, the V gene TRBV4-1; possibly TRBD1 for D (6 bases). This CDR3 is built from 16 residues. CDR1 is MGHRA, CDR2 YSYEKL, per germline. V was shortened by 1 base and J by 0 bases, with 12 bases between the two germline ends. The CDR3 nucleotides read TGCGCCAGCAGCCAAGTGGAGGGGGATCCTAACTATGGCTACACCTTC. Amino acids: CASSQVEGDPNYGYTF.